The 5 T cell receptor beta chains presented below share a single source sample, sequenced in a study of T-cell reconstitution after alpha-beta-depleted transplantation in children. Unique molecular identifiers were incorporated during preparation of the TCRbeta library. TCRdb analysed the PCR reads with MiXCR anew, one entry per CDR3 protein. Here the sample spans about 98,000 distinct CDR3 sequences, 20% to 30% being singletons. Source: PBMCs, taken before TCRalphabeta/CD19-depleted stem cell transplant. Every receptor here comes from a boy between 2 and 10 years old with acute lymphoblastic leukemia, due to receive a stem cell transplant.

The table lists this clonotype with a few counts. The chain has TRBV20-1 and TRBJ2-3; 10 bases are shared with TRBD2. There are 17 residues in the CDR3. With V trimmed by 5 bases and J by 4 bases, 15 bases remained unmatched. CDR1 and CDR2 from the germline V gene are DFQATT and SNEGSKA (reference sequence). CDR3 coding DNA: TGCAGTGCTCCCAAGCGGACTAGCGGAGGGGCCGCAGATACGCAGTATTTT. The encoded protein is CSAPKRTSGGAADTQYF.

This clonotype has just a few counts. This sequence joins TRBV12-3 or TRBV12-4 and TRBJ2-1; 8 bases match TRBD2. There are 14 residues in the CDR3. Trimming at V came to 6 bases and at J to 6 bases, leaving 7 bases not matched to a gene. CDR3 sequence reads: CASRPGLGGNEQFF. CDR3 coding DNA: TGTGCCAGCAGGCCGGGACTAGGGGGCAATGAGCAGTTCTTC.

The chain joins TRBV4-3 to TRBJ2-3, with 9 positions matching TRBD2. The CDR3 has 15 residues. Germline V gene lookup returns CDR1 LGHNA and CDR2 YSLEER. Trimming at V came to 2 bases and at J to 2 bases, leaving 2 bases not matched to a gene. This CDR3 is CASSQRLADTDTQYF. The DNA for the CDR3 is TGCGCCAGCAGCCAACGACTAGCGGACACAGATACGCAGTATTTT.

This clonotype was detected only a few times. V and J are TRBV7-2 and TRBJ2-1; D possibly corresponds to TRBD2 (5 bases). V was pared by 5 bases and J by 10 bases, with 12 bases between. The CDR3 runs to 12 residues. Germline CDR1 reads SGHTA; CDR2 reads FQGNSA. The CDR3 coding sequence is TGTGCCAGCAGCCCCGGGGTCGGGGAGCAGTTCTTC. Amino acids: CASSPGVGEQFF.

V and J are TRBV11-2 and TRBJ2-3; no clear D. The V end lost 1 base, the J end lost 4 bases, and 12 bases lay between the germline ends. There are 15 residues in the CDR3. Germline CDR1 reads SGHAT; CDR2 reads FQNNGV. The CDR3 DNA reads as TGTGCCAGCAGCTTAGCCACCAGTCGCGCAGATACGCAGTATTTT. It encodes CASSLATSRADTQYF.